This T cell receptor (beta chain) was captured by sequencing in a study of CD8 T cells in ankylosing spondylitis. Whole-study findings and limits: Disease-linked clones reportedly showed significant enrichment in matched ankylosing spondylitis synovial fluid.

TCRdb itself ran the 5' RACE reads through MiXCR, one entry per CDR3 protein. The table lists under 150,000 distinct CDR3 sequences, roughly 10% of them singletons. This CDR3 is built from 14 residues. Germline CDR1 DFQATT, CDR2 SNEGSKA (reference sequence). With 1 base removed from V and 6 bases from J, the gap between germline ends came to 12 bases. This clonotype was observed at least ten times. The antigen is unknown. The specimen was blood, either unsorted or a sorted T cell fraction (not recorded which). The genes are TRBV20-1 and TRBJ2-2; no firm D call. The receptor's source is a female donor with ankylosing spondylitis or in good health (not recorded which). The CDR3 sequence is CSARGGKDSGELFF. CDR3 coding DNA: TGCAGTGCTAGAGGAGGCAAGGATTCCGGGGAGCTGTTTTTT.